These 25 T cell receptor beta chains were sequenced from one sample in a study of CD8+ T cells in alopecia areata. TCR sequencing used cDNA made by reverse transcription of extracted RNA. The data were produced by immunoSEQ multiplex PCR, yet TCRdb's version contains in-frame clones alone and is incomplete. The table has about 190,000 clones, around 64% seen once. Treatment noted: oral pan-JAK inhibitor, 5-10 mg twice daily. The specimen comprised CD4+ T cells sorted from blood, sampled between weeks 49 and 50, from a patient treated with tofacitinib. The receptors come from a human donor with alopecia areata.

The chain joins TRBV25-1 to TRBJ2-7; 10 bases match TRBD1. CDR3 length: 15 residues. Germline-derived CDR1 and CDR2 are MGHDK and SYGVNS. V lost 5 bases and J lost 6; bases outside the gene matches: 10. For the CDR3, the DNA is TGTGCCAGCAGTCCTCCCGGGACAGGGGCGGCCGAGCAGTACTTC. Its protein is CASSPPGTGAAEQYF.

This clone was observed a few times. The rearrangement joins TRBV9 to TRBJ2-1; 11 nucleotides match TRBD2. Germline V gene sequence: CDR1 SGDLS, CDR2 YYNGEE. V shed 0 bases, J shed 9 bases, and the junction held 5 bases outside the gene matches. This CDR3 is 15 amino acids long. In DNA, the CDR3 is TGTGCCAGCAGCGTAGCGACTAGCGGGGTGGTTGAGCAGTTCTTC. Protein product: CASSVATSGVVEQFF.

The CDR3 sequence is CSVVAGITEAFF. The CDR3 DNA reads as TGCAGCGTTGTTGCAGGGATTACTGAAGCTTTCTTT. This sequence joins TRBV29-1 and TRBJ1-1; D is perhaps TRBD1 (5 bases). The CDR3 runs to 12 residues. Germline V gene lookup returns CDR1 SQVTM and CDR2 ANQGSEA. The ends were cut back, 4 bases at V and 5 bases at J, with 11 bases in the middle.

This clone has only a few counts. V gene TRBV20-1 combines with J gene TRBJ2-3; no clear D gene. This CDR3 has 10 residues. Germline V lookup: CDR1 DFQATT, CDR2 SNEGSKA (reference sequence). Trimming pared 7 bases from V and 1 base from J, leaving 3 bases between. The CDR3 here is CSVGTDTQYF. For the CDR3, the DNA is TGCAGTGTAGGCACAGATACGCAGTATTTT.

J is TRBJ1-5 and V is TRBV4-3; D is ambiguous. The CDR3 consists of 14 residues. Per the germline V gene, CDR1 is LGHNA and CDR2 is YSLEER. V lost 0 bases and J lost 1, with 4 bases in between. As DNA, the CDR3 is TGCGCCAGCAGCCAAGAGGACAGCAATCAGCCCCAGCATTTT. Protein: CASSQEDSNQPQHF.

V is TRBV15 and J is TRBJ2-7; weak D call: TRBD2 (5 bases). This CDR3 is built from 13 residues. Trimming took 6 bases from V and 2 from J, leaving 11 bases between them. Per germline, CDR1 LNHNV and CDR2 YYDKDF (reference sequence). The CDR3 DNA is TGTGCCACCAGGGCAGGAGGAACCTACGAGCAGTACTTC. Translated: CATRAGGTYEQYF.

The rearrangement uses TRBV5-6 and TRBJ1-1; D gene ambiguous. The germline V gene encodes CDR1 SGHDT and CDR2 YYEEEE. The germline V and J ends were trimmed by 0 bases and 0 bases, with 6 bases remaining between them. The CDR3 runs 14 residues. CDR3 region: CASSLGSMNTEAFF. CDR3 bases: TGTGCCAGCAGCTTGGGCAGCATGAACACTGAAGCTTTCTTT.

This clone was detected only a few times. This chain uses TRBV29-1 with TRBJ2-1; TRBD1 or TRBD2 may be the D gene (5 bases each). In germline, CDR1 is SQVTM, CDR2 ANQGSEA. CDR3 length: 14 residues. V was clipped by 4 bases and J by 9 bases, with 19 bases between them. CDR3 protein: CSVAEGSTFGEQFF. The CDR3, as DNA: TGCAGCGTTGCAGAGGGGTCCACTTTCGGTGAGCAGTTCTTC.

The DNA of the CDR3 is TGTGCCTGCCTGACAGGCAGCGGGATTGGTGGAAACACCATATATTTT. Translation gives CACLTGSGIGGNTIYF. This chain links TRBV30 with TRBJ1-3; a weak D match, TRBD1 (6 bases). The germline V gene has CDR1 GTSNPN and CDR2 SVGIG (reference sequence). With 6 bases removed from V and 3 bases from J, the gap between germline ends came to 21 bases. The CDR3 contains 16 residues.

In this sample, this clone turned up a few times. V gene TRBV7-2 combines with J gene TRBJ1-5; D is perhaps TRBD1 (5 bases). The ends were cut back, 4 bases at V and 0 bases at J, with 10 bases in the middle. This CDR3 region has 15 residues. Germline V CDR1 and CDR2: SGHTA, FQGNSA. Here the CDR3 DNA reads TGTGCCAGCAGCTCCGGGGGATATAGCAATCAGCCCCAGCATTTT. This encodes CASSSGGYSNQPQHF.

The rearrangement uses TRBV29-1 and TRBJ1-1; tentative D call: TRBD1 (5 bases). The ends were cut back, 6 bases at V and 0 bases at J, with 14 bases in the middle. Germline assignment: CDR1 SQVTM and CDR2 ANQGSEA. The CDR3 consists of 14 residues. CDR3 sequence (DNA): TGCAGCGTGGGGCTGGCACTAATGAACACTGAAGCTTTCTTT. Protein product: CSVGLALMNTEAFF.

This sequence joins TRBV5-6 and TRBJ2-1, with TRBD2 matching over 11 bases. V lost 0 bases, J lost 1 base, and 9 bases stayed unmatched. Germline V CDR1 and CDR2: SGHDT, YYEEEE. The CDR3 loop spans 19 amino acids. The CDR3 nucleotides read TGTGCCAGCAGCTTGGTGGTTAGCGGGGGGGCCGGGTCCTACAATGAGCAGTTCTTC. It yields the protein CASSLVVSGGAGSYNEQFF. Complete variable domain (other parts from reference TRBV5-6 and TRBJ2-1): DAGVTQSPTHLIKTRGQQVTLRCSPKSGHDTVSWYQQALGQGPQFIFQYYEEEERQRGNFPDRFSGHQFPNYSSELNVNALLLGDSALYLCASSLVVSGGAGSYNEQFFGPGTRLTVL.

This CDR3 is CSVTQGGITEAFF. CDR3 DNA: TGCAGCGTGACCCAGGGGGGGATCACTGAAGCTTTCTTT. This chain links TRBV29-1 with TRBJ1-1; TRBD1 matches 7 bases. J gave up 4 bases and V 6 bases, and 8 bases lay outside the gene matches. The CDR3 covers 13 residues. CDR1 SQVTM and CDR2 ANQGSEA come from the germline V gene.

This rearrangement joins TRBV2 to TRBJ1-5; 8 bases line up with TRBD1. The germline gives CDR1 SNHLY, CDR2 FYNNEI. The CDR3 length is 14 residues. J gave up 4 bases and V 7 bases, and 6 bases lay outside the gene matches. The CDR3 sequence: CASTPDRENQPQHF. The CDR3 DNA sequence: TGTGCCAGCACCCCGGACAGGGAGAATCAGCCCCAGCATTTT.

This clone was detected only a few times. The chain carries TRBV15 and TRBJ2-7, with D hard to call. Germline V gene sequence: CDR1 LNHNV, CDR2 YYDKDF (reference sequence). Trimming took 0 bases from V and 6 from J, leaving 6 bases between them. This CDR3 is built from 12 residues. CDR3 sequence (DNA): TGTGCCACCAGCAGAGAAATGGGCGAGCAGTACTTC. Its translation is CATSREMGEQYF.

This clone was counted only a few times. Additional DNA sequences in this sample encode the identical CDR3. This chain connects TRBV29-1 to TRBJ2-7; TRBD1 aligns across 8 bases. V shed 4 bases, J shed 6 bases, and the junction held 2 bases outside the gene matches. There are 11 residues in the CDR3. Germline V lookup: CDR1 SQVTM, CDR2 ANQGSEA. Here the CDR3 reads CSVGDRGEQYF. As DNA, the CDR3 is TGCAGCGTTGGTGACAGGGGCGAGCAGTACTTC.

The V and J genes are TRBV13 and TRBJ1-2; TRBD1 aligns across 8 bases. V dropped 4 bases and J dropped 6; count of bases not matched to a gene: 19. There are 18 residues in the CDR3. The germline CDR1 and CDR2 sequences are PRHDT and FYEKMQ (reference sequence). CDR3 protein: CASSSNLGQVQPVNGYTF. In DNA, the CDR3 is TGTGCCAGCAGCTCCAATTTGGGACAGGTCCAACCCGTCAATGGCTACACCTTC.

This chain links TRBV6-5 with TRBJ2-5; 10 bases are shared with TRBD1. CDR3 length: 15 amino acids. Germline CDR1 is MNHEY and CDR2 is SVGAGI. V gave up 8 bases and J gave up 4 bases; unmatched junction bases: 10. The CDR3 DNA reads as TGTGCCAGCTACGGACAGGGGGGCTCCCCAGAGACCCAGTACTTC. Its protein is CASYGQGGSPETQYF.

This rearrangement joins TRBV7-9 to TRBJ2-7, with 14 nucleotides matching TRBD2. V trimming: 5 bases; J trimming: 5 bases; junction bases outside the gene matches: 2. The CDR3 totals 14 residues. Per germline, CDR1 SEHNR and CDR2 FQNEAQ (reference sequence). The DNA of the CDR3 is TGTGCCAGCAGCCGGACTAGCGGGGGGAACGAGCAGTACTTC. Protein sequence: CASSRTSGGNEQYF.

The chain uses TRBV30 and TRBJ2-7; maybe TRBD2 (6 bases). The germline V gene has CDR1 GTSNPN and CDR2 SVGIG (reference sequence). Trimming shortened V by 2 bases and J by 4 bases, and 15 bases separated the two germline ends. The CDR3 covers 14 residues. The CDR3 sequence: CAWSFSGTPYEQYF. As DNA, the CDR3 is TGTGCCTGGAGTTTCTCCGGGACTCCTTACGAGCAGTACTTC.

The V and J genes are TRBV29-1 and TRBJ2-1, with D perhaps TRBD1 (5 bases). The germline gives CDR1 SQVTM, CDR2 ANQGSEA. The CDR3 length is 11 residues. V was clipped by 4 bases and J by 8 bases, with 9 bases between them. The CDR3 region has the DNA TGCAGCGTTGGGCAGGGCGATGAGCAGTTCTTC. It translates to CSVGQGDEQFF.

The J gene is TRBJ2-3, the V gene TRBV9; unclear D gene. Trimming removed 0 bases from V and 6 bases from J, with 11 bases in between. This CDR3 is built from 14 residues. The V gene's germline CDR1 is SGDLS and CDR2 YYNGEE. The chain's CDR3 is CASSVGTRPDTQYF. The DNA of the CDR3 is TGTGCCAGCAGCGTAGGGACCCGACCGGATACGCAGTATTTT.

V and J are TRBV27 and TRBJ2-1; TRBD1 might be the D (6 bases). The CDR3 loop spans 13 amino acids. CDR1 and CDR2 from the germline V gene are MNHEY and SMNVEV (reference sequence). Between the trimmed V and J ends, which lost 7 bases and 8 bases, there was a span of 15 bases. The CDR3 region is CASTNRASDEQFF. The CDR3 nucleotides are TGTGCCAGCACCAACAGGGCTTCTGATGAGCAGTTCTTC.

CDR3 in amino acids: CASSSRPGQGLETQYF. The DNA of the CDR3 is TGCGCCAGCAGCTCCCGACCGGGACAAGGGTTAGAGACCCAGTACTTC. The chain has TRBV5-1 and TRBJ2-5, with D perhaps matching TRBD1 (6 bases). The CDR3 length is 16 residues. V lost 3 bases, J lost 4 bases, and 19 bases lay in between. Germline V gives CDR1 SGHRS, CDR2 YFSETQ.

This clone has just a few counts. CDR3 residues: CASSSGTGEPEAFF. The CDR3 bases are TGCGCCAGCAGCTCTGGGACAGGGGAGCCTGAAGCTTTCTTT. The chain uses TRBV5-1 and TRBJ1-1; TRBD1 agrees at 10 bases. Germline values: CDR1 SGHRS, CDR2 YFSETQ. Germline trimming cut 3 bases from V and 6 bases from J; bases unmatched to any gene: 5. The CDR3 runs to 14 residues.